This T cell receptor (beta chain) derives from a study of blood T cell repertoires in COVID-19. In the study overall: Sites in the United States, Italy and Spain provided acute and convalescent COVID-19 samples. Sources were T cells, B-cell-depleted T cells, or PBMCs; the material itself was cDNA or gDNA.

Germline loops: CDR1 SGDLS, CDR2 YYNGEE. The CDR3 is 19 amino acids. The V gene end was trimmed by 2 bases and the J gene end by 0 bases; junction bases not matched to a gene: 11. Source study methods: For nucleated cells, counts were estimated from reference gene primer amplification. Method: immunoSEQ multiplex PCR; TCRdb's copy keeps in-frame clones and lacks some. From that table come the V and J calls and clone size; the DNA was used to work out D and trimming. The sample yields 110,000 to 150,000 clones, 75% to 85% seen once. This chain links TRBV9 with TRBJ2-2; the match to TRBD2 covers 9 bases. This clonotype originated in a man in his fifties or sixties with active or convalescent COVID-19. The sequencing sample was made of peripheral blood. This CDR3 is CASSVEVSGGRANTGELFF. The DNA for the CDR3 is TGTGCCAGCAGCGTGGAGGTTAGCGGGGGACGTGCGAACACCGGGGAGCTGTTTTTT.